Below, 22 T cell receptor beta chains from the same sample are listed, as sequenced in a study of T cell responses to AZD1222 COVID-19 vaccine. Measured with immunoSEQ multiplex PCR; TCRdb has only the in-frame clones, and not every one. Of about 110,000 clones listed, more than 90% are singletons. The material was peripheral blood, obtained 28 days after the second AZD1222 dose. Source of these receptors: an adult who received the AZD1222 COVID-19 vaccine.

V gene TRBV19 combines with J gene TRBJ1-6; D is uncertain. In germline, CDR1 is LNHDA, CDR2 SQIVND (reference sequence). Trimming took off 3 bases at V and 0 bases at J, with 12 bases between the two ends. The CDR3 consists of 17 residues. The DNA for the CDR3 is TGTGCCAGTAGTATTGAGCACAGTAGCTCCTATAATTCACCCCTCCACTTT. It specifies CASSIEHSSSYNSPLHF.

The CDR3, as DNA: TGTGCCAGCAGATTGGACAGCACTATTGGCTACACCTTC. Its protein is CASRLDSTIGYTF. V usage is TRBV12-3 or TRBV12-4 and J usage is TRBJ1-2; possibly TRBD1 for D (6 bases). This CDR3 has 13 residues. V dropped 6 bases and J dropped 7 bases, with 15 bases sitting between them.

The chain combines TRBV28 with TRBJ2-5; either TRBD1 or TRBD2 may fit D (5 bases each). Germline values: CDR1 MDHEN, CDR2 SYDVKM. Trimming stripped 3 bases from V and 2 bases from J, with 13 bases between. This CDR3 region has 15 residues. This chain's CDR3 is CASSFPGTLQETQYF. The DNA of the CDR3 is TGTGCCAGCAGTTTCCCTGGGACGCTTCAAGAGACCCAGTACTTC.

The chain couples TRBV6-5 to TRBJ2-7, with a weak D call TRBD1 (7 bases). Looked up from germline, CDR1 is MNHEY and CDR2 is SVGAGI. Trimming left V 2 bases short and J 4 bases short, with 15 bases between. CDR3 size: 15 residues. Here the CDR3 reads CASSYPGGPHYEQYF. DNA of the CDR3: TGTGCCAGCAGTTACCCAGGGGGGCCACATTACGAGCAGTACTTC.

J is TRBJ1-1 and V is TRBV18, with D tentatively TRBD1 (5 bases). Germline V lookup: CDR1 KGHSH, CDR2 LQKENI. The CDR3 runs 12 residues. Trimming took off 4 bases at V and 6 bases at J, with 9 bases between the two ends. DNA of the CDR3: TGTGCCAGCTCACAACGACAGTCTGAAGCTTTCTTT. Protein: CASSQRQSEAFF.

The CDR3 DNA reads as TGCAGCGTTGAGGCTTTTGGGACTAGCGTTTCAGATACGCAGTATTTT. Its protein is CSVEAFGTSVSDTQYF. The chain couples TRBV29-1 to TRBJ2-3; 10 positions match TRBD2. Germline V CDR1 and CDR2: SQVTM, ANQGSEA. The CDR3 is 16 amino acids. The V gene end was trimmed by 3 bases and the J gene end by 4 bases; junction bases not matched to a gene: 10.

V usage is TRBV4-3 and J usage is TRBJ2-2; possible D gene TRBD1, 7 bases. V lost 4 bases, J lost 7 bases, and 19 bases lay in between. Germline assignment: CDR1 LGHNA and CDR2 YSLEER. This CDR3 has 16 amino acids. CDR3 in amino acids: CASSPQVQGGGGELFF. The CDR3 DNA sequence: TGCGCCAGCAGCCCACAGGTTCAGGGGGGAGGCGGGGAGCTGTTTTTT.

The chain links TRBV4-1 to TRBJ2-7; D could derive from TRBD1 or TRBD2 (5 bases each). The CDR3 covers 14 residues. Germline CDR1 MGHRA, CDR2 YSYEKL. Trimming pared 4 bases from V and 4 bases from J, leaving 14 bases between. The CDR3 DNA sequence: TGCGCCAGCAGCCTGAATTTCGGGGCATACGAGCAGTACTTC. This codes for CASSLNFGAYEQYF.

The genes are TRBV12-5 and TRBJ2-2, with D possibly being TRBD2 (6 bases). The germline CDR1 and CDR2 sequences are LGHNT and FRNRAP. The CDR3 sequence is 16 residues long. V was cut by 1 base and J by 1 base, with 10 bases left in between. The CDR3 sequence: CASGLDQGGNTGELFF. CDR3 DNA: TGTGCTAGTGGTTTGGATCAGGGAGGGAACACCGGGGAGCTGTTTTTT.

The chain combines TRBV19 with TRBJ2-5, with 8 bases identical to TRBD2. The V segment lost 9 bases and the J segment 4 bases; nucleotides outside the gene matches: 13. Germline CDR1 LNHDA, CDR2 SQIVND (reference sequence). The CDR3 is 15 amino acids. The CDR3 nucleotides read TGTGCCAGGACGGTTGTGGGACTAGTCTTAGAGACCCAGTACTTC. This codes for CARTVVGLVLETQYF.

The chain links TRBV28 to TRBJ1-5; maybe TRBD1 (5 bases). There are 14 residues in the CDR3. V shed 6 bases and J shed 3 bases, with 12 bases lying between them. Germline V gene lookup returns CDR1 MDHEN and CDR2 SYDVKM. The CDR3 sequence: CASRRGTNNQPQHF. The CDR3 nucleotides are TGTGCCAGCAGGCGAGGGACTAACAATCAGCCCCAGCATTTT. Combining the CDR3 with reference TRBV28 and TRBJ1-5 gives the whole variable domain DVKVTQSSRYLVKRTGEKVFLECVQDMDHENMFWYRQDPGLGLRLIYFSYDVKMKEKGDIPEGYSVSREKKERFSLILESASTNQTSMYLCASRRGTNNQPQHFGDGTRLSIL.

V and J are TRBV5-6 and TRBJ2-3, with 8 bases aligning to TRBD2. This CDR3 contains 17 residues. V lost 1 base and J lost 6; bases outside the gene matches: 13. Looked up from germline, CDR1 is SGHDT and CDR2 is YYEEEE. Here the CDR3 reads CASSLLRGARLRDTQYF. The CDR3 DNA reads TGTGCCAGCAGCTTGCTGCGGGGGGCCAGATTGAGGGATACGCAGTATTTT.

CDR3 nucleotides: TGTGCCAGCAGCCAACTTACTAGCGGTTACACAGATACGCAGTATTTT. Amino acids: CASSQLTSGYTDTQYF. The genes are TRBV14 and TRBJ2-3; TRBD2 matches 8 bases. The germline CDR1 and CDR2 sequences are SGHDN and FVKESK. Trimming at V came to 2 bases and at J to 2 bases, leaving 6 bases not matched to a gene. The CDR3 sequence is 16 residues long.

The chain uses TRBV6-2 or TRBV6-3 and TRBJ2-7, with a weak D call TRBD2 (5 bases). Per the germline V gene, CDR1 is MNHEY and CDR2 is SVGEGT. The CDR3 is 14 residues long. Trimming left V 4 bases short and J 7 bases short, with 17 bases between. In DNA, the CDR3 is TGTGCCAGCAGTTCTCCAGCGGTCCAGAAAGAGCAGTACTTC. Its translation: CASSSPAVQKEQYF.

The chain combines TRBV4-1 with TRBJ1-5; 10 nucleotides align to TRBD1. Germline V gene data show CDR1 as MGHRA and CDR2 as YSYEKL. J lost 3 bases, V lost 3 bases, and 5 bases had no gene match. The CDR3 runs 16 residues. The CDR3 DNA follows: TGCGCCAGCAGCCAGGGGACAGGGGCGCACAATCAGCCCCAGCATTTT. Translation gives CASSQGTGAHNQPQHF.

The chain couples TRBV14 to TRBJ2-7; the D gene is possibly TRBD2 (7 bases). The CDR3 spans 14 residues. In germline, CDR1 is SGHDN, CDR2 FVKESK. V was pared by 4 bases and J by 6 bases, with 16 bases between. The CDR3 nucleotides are TGTGCCAGCAGCCCGGGAGGCAGGGGCCTCGAGCAGTACTTC. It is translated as CASSPGGRGLEQYF.

The CDR3 sequence is CASSLTGRPQHF. The CDR3 DNA is TGTGCCAGCAGCCTCACCGGGAGACCCCAGCATTTT. The chain is built from TRBV7-8 and TRBJ1-5; D not certain. Germline V lookup: CDR1 SGHVS, CDR2 FQNEAQ. Trimming took off 5 bases at V and 10 bases at J, with 12 bases between the two ends. This CDR3 is 12 amino acids long.

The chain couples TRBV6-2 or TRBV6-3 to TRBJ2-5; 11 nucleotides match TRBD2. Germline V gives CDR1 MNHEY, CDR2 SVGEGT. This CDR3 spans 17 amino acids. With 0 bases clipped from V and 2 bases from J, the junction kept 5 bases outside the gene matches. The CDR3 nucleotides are TGTGCCAGCAGTTACTCGCCTAGCGGGGGGCCACAAGAGACCCAGTACTTC. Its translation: CASSYSPSGGPQETQYF.

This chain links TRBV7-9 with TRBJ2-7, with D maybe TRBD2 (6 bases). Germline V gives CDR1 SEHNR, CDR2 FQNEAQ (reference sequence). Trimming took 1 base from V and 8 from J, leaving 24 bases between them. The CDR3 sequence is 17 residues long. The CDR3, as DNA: TGTGCCAGCAGCTTAGTGGGGGGACGAGACAAGGTACGAAAGCAGTACTTC. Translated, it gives CASSLVGGRDKVRKQYF. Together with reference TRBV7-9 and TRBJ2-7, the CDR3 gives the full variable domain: DTGVSQNPRHKITKRGQNVTFRCDPISEHNRLYWYRQTLGQGPEFLTYFQNEAQLEKSRLLSDRFSAERPKGSFSTLEIQRTEQGDSAMYLCASSLVGGRDKVRKQYFGPGTRLTVT.

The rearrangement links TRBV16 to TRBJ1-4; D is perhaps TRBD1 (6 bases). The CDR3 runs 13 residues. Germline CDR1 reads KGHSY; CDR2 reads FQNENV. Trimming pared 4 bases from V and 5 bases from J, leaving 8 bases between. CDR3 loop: CASSPQGNEKLFF. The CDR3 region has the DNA TGTGCCAGCAGCCCGCAGGGGAATGAAAAACTGTTTTTT.

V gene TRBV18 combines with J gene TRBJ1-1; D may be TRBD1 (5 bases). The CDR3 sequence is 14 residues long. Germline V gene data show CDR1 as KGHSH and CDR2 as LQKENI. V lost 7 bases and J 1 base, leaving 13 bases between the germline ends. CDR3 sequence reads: CASLGERTNTEAFF. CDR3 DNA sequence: TGTGCCAGCTTAGGGGAAAGAACGAACACTGAAGCTTTCTTT.

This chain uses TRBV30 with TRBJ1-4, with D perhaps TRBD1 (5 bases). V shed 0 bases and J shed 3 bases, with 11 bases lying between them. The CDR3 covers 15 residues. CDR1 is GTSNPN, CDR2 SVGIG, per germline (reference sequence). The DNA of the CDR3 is TGTGCCTGGAGTGTACGGAGGGGACCTAATGAAAAACTGTTTTTT. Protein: CAWSVRRGPNEKLFF.